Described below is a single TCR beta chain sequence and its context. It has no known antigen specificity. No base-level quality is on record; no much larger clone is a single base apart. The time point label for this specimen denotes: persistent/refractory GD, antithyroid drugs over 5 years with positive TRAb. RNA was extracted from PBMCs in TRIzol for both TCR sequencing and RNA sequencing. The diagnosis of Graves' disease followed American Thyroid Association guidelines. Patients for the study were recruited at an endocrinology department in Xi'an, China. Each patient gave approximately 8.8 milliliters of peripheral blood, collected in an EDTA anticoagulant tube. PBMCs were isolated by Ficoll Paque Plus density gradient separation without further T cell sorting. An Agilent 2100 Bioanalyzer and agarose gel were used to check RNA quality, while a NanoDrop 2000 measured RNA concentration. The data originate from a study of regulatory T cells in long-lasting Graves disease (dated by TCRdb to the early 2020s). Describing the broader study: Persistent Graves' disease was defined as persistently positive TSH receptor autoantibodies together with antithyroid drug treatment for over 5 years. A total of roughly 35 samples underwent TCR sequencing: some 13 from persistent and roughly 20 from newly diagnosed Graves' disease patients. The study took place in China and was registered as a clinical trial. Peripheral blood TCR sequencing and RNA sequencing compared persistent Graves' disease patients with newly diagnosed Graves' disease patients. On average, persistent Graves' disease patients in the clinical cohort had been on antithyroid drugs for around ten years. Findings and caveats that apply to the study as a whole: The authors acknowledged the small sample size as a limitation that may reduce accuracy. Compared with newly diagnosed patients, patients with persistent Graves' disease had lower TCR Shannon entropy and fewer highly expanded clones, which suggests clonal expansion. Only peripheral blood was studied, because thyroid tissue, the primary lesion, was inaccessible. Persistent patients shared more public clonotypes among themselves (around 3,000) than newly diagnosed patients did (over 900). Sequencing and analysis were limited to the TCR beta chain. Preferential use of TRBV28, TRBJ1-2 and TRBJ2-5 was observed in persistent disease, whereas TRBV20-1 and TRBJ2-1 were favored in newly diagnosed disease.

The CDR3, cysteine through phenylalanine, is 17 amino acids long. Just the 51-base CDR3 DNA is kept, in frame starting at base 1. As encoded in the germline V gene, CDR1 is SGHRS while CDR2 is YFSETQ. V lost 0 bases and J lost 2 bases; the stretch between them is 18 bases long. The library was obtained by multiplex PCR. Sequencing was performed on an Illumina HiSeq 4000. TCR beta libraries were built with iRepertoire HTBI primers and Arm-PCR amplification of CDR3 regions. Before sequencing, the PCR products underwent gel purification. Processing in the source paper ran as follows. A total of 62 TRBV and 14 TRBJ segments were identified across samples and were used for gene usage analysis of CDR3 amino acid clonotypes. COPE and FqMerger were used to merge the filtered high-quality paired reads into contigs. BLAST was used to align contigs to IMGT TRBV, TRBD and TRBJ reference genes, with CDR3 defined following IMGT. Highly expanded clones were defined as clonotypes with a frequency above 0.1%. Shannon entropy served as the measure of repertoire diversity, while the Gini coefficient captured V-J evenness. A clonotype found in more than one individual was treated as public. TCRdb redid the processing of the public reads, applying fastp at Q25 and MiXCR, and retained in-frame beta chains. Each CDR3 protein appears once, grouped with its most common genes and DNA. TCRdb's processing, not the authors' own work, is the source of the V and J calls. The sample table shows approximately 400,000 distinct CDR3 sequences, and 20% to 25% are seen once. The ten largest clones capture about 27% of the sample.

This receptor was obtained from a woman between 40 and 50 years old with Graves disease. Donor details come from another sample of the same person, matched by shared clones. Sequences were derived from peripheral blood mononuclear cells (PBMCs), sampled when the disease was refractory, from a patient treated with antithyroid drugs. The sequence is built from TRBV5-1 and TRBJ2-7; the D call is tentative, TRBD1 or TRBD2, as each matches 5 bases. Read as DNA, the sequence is TGCGCCAGCAGCTTGGGATTGTATCCGAGGGGAACCTACGAGCAGTACTTC. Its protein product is CASSLGLYPRGTYEQYF. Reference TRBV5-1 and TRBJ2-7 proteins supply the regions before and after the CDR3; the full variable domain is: KAGVTQTPRYLIKTRGQQVTLSCSPISGHRSVSWYQQTPGQGLQFLFEYFSETQRNKGNFPGRFSGRQFSNSRSEMNVSTLELGDSALYLCASSLGLYPRGTYEQYFGPGTRLTVT.